Listed below are T cell receptor beta chains from one sample, sequenced in a study of cytomegalovirus exposure and HLA in healthy donors. Sequencing used immunoSEQ multiplex PCR; TCRdb keeps in-frame clones, though not all of them. Recorded for this sample: 96,000 or so clones. Sequenced: PBMCs. These receptors originate from a woman aged 30 to 39 in good health and CMV-seronegative. Each CDR3 is given with its conserved first and last residue. A D gene is named only where the DNA matches it firmly.

DNA: TGTGCCAGTAGTCGGTCGGGGAGCTCCTACGAGCAGTACTTC
CDR3: CASSRSGSSYEQYF
J: TRBJ2-7
V: TRBV19
D: .

DNA: TGTGCCAGCAGGCTAATGAACACTGAAGCTTTCTTT
CDR3: CASRLMNTEAFF
J: TRBJ1-1
V: TRBV6-1
D: .

DNA: TGTGCCAGCAGCCGAACAGGCGAAAAACTGTTTTTT
CDR3: CASSRTGEKLFF
J: TRBJ1-4
V: TRBV9
D: .

DNA: TGTGCCACCAGCAGAGACACAGGGGTCGGGGCCAACGTCCTGACTTTC
CDR3: CATSRDTGVGANVLTF
J: TRBJ2-6
V: TRBV15
D: TRBD1

DNA: TGTGCCAGCAGCTTAGGGGGATTCGAGACCCAGTACTTC
CDR3: CASSLGGFETQYF
J: TRBJ2-5
V: TRBV5-4
D: .

DNA: TGTGCCAGCATATACAGGGGGGACACAGATACGCAGTATTTT
CDR3: CASIYRGDTDTQYF
J: TRBJ2-3
V: TRBV2
D: TRBD1

DNA: TGCGCCAGCAGCTTGGTTTTTAGCGGGAGGGACCAAGAGACCCAGTACTTC
CDR3: CASSLVFSGRDQETQYF
J: TRBJ2-5
V: TRBV5-1
D: TRBD2

DNA: TGTGCCTGGAGTACTAGGACAGGGTATTCCTATTCACCCCTCCACTTT
CDR3: CAWSTRTGYSYSPLHF
J: TRBJ1-6
V: TRBV30
D: TRBD1

DNA: TGTGCCAGTAGCTCAGCGGCTGGAAACACCATATATTTT
CDR3: CASSSAAGNTIYF
J: TRBJ1-3
V: TRBV19
D: .

DNA: TGCGCCAGCAGCTTTGAAGGGGGCCCCACAGATACGCAGTATTTT
CDR3: CASSFEGGPTDTQYF
J: TRBJ2-3
V: TRBV5-1
D: TRBD1

DNA: TGTGCCAGCAGACAAAGACTAGCGGGAGGGCCGAGTCGATCGTACAATGAGCAGTTCTTC
CDR3: CASRQRLAGGPSRSYNEQFF
J: TRBJ2-1
V: TRBV7-8
D: TRBD2

DNA: TGTGCCAGCAGTTACTCGATAGCGGGCGACCACAATGAGCAGTTCTTC
CDR3: CASSYSIAGDHNEQFF
J: TRBJ2-1
V: TRBV6-5
D: TRBD2

DNA: TGTGCCAGCAGCTTACGTCGCGGGAGCTACGAGCAGTACTTC
CDR3: CASSLRRGSYEQYF
J: TRBJ2-7
V: TRBV7-8
D: TRBD2

DNA: TGTGCCAGCAGCCCAAGGACTAGTCGCTACGAGCAGTACTTC
CDR3: CASSPRTSRYEQYF
J: TRBJ2-7
V: TRBV7-9
D: TRBD2

DNA: TGCAGCGTGATGACTAGTTCTCGCGAGCAGTACTTC
CDR3: CSVMTSSREQYF
J: TRBJ2-7
V: TRBV29-1
D: .

DNA: TGCGCCAGCAGCCTAGCGGACAGGGTCGAAGCTTTCTTT
CDR3: CASSLADRVEAFF
J: TRBJ1-1
V: TRBV5-1
D: TRBD1

DNA: TGCAGCGCTGGACAGGGGGCGGACTATGGCTACACCTTC
CDR3: CSAGQGADYGYTF
J: TRBJ1-2
V: TRBV29-1
D: TRBD1

DNA: TGTGCCAGCAGTTACTCCAGGACTGGGAACACTGAAGCTTTCTTT
CDR3: CASSYSRTGNTEAFF
J: TRBJ1-1
V: TRBV6-6
D: .